The 4 T cell receptor beta chains reported below all come from one sample, sequenced in a study of cytomegalovirus exposure and HLA in healthy donors. Primers: 60 Vbeta forward and 13 Jbeta reverse. Some clones are missing from TCRdb's copy, which holds only in-frame ones; the method was immunoSEQ multiplex PCR. This table has 130,000 or so clones, approximately 86% appearing once. Sequencing was performed on PBMCs. All receptors come from a woman in her thirties or forties in good health and CMV-seronegative.

This clone has just one count. The V and J genes are TRBV5-4 and TRBJ1-1, with a weak D call TRBD1 (5 bases). The V and J ends lost 5 bases and 3 bases respectively, with 17 bases between them. Germline V gene data show CDR1 as SGHNT and CDR2 as YYREEE (reference sequence). CDR3 length: 15 amino acids. CDR3 bases: TGTGCCAGCAGTCTGGGAGGGGCGCGGGACACTGAAGCTTTCTTT. Encoded protein: CASSLGGARDTEAFF.

This clone was seen once. The V and J genes are TRBV7-6 and TRBJ2-2, with TRBD1 as a possible D gene (5 bases). Trimming shortened V by 3 bases and J by 4 bases, and 12 bases separated the two germline ends. CDR1 is SGHVS, CDR2 FNYEAQ, per germline. The CDR3 spans 15 residues. This chain's CDR3 is CASSLASRGTGELFF. DNA of the CDR3: TGTGCCAGCAGCTTGGCTAGTAGGGGCACCGGGGAGCTGTTTTTT.

The rearrangement links TRBV5-6 to TRBJ1-1; 8 positions agree with TRBD1. Trimming removed 4 bases from V and 4 bases from J; junction bases left unmatched: 3. The CDR3 length is 13 residues. Per germline, CDR1 SGHDT and CDR2 YYEEEE. CDR3 DNA: TGTGCCAGCAGCCAGACAGGGGTCACTGAAGCTTTCTTT. Its translation: CASSQTGVTEAFF.

This clone occurred a few times. The chain combines TRBV6-5 with TRBJ2-3; 7 positions match TRBD2. V shed 2 bases, J shed 5 bases, and the junction held 7 bases outside the gene matches. CDR3 length: 15 amino acids. Germline V gene lookup returns CDR1 MNHEY and CDR2 SVGAGI. The CDR3 sequence: CASSYRAGAGDTQYF. The DNA for the CDR3 is TGTGCCAGCAGTTACCGGGCGGGAGCGGGAGATACGCAGTATTTT.